The clone carrying this T cell receptor beta chain appeared a few times. As yet, its antigen is unknown. The CDR3 covers 15 residues. CDR1 is SGHRS and CDR2 is YFSETQ in the germline V gene. V shed 4 bases, J shed 10 bases, and the junction held 7 bases outside the gene matches. This record belongs to a study of identical twins. Overall study findings and caveats: Twin-shared out-of-frame alpha sequences were enriched for low generation probability.

Template switching added a universal primer site; cDNA carried unique molecular identifiers. MiXCR, applied by TCRdb to the 5' RACE reads, yields one record per CDR3 protein. The sample holds approximately 500,000 distinct CDR3 sequences; nearly 15% are singletons and the top ten take more than 0.4%. This sample was also put to use in a study of yellow fever vaccine responses in identical twins. That publication notes: Vaccine-induced T cell responses in twins were reportedly observed to appear partly convergent, partly personalized.

This TCR was recovered from a woman aged 18-30 years in good health. The rearrangement uses TRBV5-1 and TRBJ2-1; 14 bases match TRBD2. Input material: CD4+ T cells sorted from blood. CDR3 region: CASSETSGGAQEQFF. In DNA, the CDR3 is TGCGCCAGCAGCGAGACTAGCGGGGGGGCTCAGGAGCAGTTCTTC. Looking up the rest from reference TRBV5-1 and TRBJ2-1 gives the full variable domain: KAGVTQTPRYLIKTRGQQVTLSCSPISGHRSVSWYQQTPGQGLQFLFEYFSETQRNKGNFPGRFSGRQFSNSRSEMNVSTLELGDSALYLCASSETSGGAQEQFFGPGTRLTVL.